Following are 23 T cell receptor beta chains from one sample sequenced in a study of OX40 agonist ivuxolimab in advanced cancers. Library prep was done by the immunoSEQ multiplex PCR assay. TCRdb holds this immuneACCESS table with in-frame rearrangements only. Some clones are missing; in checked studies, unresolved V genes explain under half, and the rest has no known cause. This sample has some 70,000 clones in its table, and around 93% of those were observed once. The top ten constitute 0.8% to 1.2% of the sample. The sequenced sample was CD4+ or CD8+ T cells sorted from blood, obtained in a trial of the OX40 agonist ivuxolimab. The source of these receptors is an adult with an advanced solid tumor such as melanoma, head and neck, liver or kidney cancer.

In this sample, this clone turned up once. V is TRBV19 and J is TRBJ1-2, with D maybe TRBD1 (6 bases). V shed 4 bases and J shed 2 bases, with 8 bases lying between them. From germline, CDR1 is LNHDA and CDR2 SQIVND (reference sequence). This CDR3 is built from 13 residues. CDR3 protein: CASSTTGNYGYTF. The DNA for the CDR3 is TGTGCCAGTAGTACCACAGGGAACTATGGCTACACCTTC.

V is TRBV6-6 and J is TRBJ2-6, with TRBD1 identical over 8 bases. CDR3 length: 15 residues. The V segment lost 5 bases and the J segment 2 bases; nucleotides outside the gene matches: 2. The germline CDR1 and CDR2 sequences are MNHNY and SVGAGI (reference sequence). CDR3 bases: TGTGCCAGCAGTATACAGGGGGCTGGGGCCAACGTCCTGACTTTC. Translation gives CASSIQGAGANVLTF.

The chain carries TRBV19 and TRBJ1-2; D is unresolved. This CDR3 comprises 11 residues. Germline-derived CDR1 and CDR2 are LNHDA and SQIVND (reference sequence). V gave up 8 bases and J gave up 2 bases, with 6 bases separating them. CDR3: CASYTNYGYTF. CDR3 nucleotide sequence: TGTGCCAGTTACACCAACTATGGCTACACCTTC.

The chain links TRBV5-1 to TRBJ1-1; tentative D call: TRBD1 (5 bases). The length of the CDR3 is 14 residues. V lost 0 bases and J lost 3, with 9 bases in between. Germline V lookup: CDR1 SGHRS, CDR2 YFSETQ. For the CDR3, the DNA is TGCGCCAGCAGCTTGGGGGGGTTTGACACTGAAGCTTTCTTT. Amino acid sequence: CASSLGGFDTEAFF.

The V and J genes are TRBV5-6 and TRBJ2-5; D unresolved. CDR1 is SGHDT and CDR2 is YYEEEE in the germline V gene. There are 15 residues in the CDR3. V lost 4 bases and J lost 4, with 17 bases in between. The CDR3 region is CASSPQRMFGETQYF. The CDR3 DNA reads TGTGCCAGCAGCCCCCAACGAATGTTCGGAGAGACCCAGTACTTC.

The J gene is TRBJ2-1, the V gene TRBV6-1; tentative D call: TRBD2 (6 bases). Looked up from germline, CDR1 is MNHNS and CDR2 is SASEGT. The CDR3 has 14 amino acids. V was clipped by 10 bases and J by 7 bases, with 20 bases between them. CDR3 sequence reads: CATDGAGLTNEQFF. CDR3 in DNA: TGTGCCACAGACGGGGCGGGGTTAACGAATGAGCAGTTCTTC.

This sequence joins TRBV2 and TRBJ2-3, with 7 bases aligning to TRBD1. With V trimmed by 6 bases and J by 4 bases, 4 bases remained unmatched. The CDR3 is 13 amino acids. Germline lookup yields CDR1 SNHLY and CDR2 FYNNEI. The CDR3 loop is CASRPTGADTQYF. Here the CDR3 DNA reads TGTGCCAGCAGACCTACAGGGGCAGATACGCAGTATTTT.

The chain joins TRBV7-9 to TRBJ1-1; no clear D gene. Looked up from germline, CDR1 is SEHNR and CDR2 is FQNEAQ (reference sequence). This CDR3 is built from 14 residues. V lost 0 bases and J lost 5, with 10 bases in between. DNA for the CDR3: TGTGCCAGCAGCTTAGCCCAGGTGGTTACTGAAGCTTTCTTT. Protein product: CASSLAQVVTEAFF.

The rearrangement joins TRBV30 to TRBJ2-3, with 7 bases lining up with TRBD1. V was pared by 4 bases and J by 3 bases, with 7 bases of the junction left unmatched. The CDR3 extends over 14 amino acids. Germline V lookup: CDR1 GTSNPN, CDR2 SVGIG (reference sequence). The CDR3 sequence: CAWNRGRETDTQYF. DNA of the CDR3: TGTGCCTGGAACAGGGGACGTGAAACAGATACGCAGTATTTT.

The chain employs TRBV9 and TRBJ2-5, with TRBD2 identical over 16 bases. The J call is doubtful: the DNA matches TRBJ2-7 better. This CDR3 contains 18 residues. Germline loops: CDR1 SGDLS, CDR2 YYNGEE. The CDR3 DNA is TGTGCCAGCAGCCCAGGGACTAGCGGGAGGGCTATCTTCTACGAGCAGTACTTC. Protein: CASSPGTSGRAIFYEQYF.

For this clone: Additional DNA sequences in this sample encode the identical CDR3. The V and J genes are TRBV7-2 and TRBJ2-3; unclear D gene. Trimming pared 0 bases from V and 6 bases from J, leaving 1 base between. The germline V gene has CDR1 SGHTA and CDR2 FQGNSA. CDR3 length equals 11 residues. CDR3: CASSLADTQYF. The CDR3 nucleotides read TGTGCCAGCAGCTTAGCCGATACGCAGTATTTT.

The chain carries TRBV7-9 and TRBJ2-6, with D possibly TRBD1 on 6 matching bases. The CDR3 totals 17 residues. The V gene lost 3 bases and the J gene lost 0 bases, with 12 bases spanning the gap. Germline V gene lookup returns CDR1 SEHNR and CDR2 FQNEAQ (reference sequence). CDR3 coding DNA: TGTGCCAGCAGCTTTGGGACACTAAGCTCTGGGGCCAACGTCCTGACTTTC. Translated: CASSFGTLSSGANVLTF.

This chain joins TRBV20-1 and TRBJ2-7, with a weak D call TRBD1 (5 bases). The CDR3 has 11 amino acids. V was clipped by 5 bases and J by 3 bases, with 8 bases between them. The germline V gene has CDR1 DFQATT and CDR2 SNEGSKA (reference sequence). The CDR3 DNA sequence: TGCAGTGCTGCTGACAGCTACGAGCAGTACTTC. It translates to CSAADSYEQYF.

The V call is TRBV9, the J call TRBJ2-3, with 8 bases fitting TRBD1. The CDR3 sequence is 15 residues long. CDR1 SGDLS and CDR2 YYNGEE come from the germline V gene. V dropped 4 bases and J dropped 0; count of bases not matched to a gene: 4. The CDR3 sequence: CASSMTGESTDTQYF. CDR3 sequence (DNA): TGTGCCAGCAGCATGACAGGGGAGAGCACAGATACGCAGTATTTT.

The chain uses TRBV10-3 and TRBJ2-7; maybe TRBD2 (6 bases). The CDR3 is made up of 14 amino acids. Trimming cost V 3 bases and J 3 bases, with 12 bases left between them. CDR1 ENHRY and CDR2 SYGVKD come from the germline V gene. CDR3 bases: TGTGCCATCAGTGAAGGGCAGGGAGGCTACGAGCAGTACTTC. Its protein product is CAISEGQGGYEQYF.

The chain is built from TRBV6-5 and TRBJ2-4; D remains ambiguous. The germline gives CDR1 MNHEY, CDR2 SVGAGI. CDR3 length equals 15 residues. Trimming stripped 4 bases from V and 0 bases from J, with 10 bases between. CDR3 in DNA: TGTGCCAGCAGTTCTAGGGCTTCAGCCAAAAACATTCAGTACTTC. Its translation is CASSSRASAKNIQYF.

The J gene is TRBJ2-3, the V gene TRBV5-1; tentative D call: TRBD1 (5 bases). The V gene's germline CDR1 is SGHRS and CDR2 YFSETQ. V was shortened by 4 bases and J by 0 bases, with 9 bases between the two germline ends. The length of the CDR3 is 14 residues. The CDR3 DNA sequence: TGCGCCAGCAGCCCACAGGTTAGCACAGATACGCAGTATTTT. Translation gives CASSPQVSTDTQYF.

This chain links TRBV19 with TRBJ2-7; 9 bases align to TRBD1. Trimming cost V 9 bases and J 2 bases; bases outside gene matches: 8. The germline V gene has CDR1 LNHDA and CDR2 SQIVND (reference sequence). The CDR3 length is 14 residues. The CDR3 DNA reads TGTGCCAGCACAGGGGGCGCCAGGACCTACGAGCAGTACTTC. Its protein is CASTGGARTYEQYF.

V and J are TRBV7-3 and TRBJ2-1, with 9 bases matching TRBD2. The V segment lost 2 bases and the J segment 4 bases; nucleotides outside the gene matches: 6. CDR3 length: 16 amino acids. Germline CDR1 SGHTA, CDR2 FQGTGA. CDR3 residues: CASSLFASGTYNEQFF. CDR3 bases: TGTGCCAGCAGCTTATTCGCTAGCGGGACATACAATGAGCAGTTCTTC.

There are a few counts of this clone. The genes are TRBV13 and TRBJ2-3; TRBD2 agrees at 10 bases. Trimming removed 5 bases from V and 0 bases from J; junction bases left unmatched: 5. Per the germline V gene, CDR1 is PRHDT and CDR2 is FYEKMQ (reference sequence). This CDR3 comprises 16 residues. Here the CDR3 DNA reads TGTGCCAGCAGCACCAGCGGGGGGGACAGCACAGATACGCAGTATTTT. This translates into CASSTSGGDSTDTQYF.

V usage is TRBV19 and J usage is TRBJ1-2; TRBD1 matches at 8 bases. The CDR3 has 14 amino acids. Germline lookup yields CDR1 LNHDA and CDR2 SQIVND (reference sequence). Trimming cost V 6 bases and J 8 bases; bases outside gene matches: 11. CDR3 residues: CASRDTLTGEGYTF. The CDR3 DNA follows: TGTGCCAGTAGGGATACTTTGACAGGGGAAGGCTACACCTTC. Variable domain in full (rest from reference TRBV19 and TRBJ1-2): DGGITQSPKYLFRKEGQNVTLSCEQNLNHDAMYWYRQDPGQGLRLIYYSQIVNDFQKGDIAEGYSVSREKKESFPLTVTSAQKNPTAFYLCASRDTLTGEGYTFGSGTRLTVV.

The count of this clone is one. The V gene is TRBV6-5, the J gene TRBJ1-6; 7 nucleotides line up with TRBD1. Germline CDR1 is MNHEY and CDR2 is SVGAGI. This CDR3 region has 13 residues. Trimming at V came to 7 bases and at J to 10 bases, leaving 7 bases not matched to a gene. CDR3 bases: TGTGCCAGCACCAACAGGGGTGGGTCACCCCTCCACTTT. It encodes CASTNRGGSPLHF.

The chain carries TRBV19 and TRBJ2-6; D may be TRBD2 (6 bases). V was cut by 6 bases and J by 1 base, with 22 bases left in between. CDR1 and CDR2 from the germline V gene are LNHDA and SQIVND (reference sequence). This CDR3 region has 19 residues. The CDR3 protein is CASRSLSLAPTSGANVLTF. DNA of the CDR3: TGTGCCAGTAGATCCCTATCTCTAGCGCCTACTTCTGGGGCCAACGTCCTGACTTTC.